This entry describes one TCR beta chain. The antigen is undetermined. Unique-molecular-identifier-tagged TCR beta cDNA libraries were used. Some 500,000 cDNA molecules were recovered from an input of 1 to 10 million T cells. TCRdb redid the calling of the PCR reads with MiXCR, one entry per CDR3 protein. The table lists a few hundred thousand distinct CDR3 sequences, roughly 34% of them singletons. The data were obtained in a study of post-analysis software for immune sequencing data. Study-level points and caveats: Five TRBV segments, including TRBV5-6, TRBV5-1 and TRBV20-1, were more frequent in patients than controls.

The V end was cut by 1 base, the J end by 0 bases, with 9 bases between. Germline CDR1 SGDLS, CDR2 YYNGEE. The CDR3 has 15 residues. This clonotype was obtained from a girl under 18 with multiple sclerosis. Sequenced sample: blood. The chain uses TRBV9 and TRBJ2-3, with D tentatively TRBD1 (5 bases). The CDR3 sequence is CASSVFPGSTDTQYF. The CDR3 DNA reads TGTGCCAGCAGCGTATTCCCAGGGAGCACAGATACGCAGTATTTT.